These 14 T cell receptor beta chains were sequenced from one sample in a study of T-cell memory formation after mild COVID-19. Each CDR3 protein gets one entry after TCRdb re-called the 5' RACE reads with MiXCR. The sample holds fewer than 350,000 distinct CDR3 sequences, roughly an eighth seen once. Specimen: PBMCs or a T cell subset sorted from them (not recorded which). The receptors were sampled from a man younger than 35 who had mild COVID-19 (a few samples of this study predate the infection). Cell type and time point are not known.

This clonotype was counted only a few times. CDR3 nucleotide sequence: TGTGCCAGCAGCCACCCGGACAGTCCGGGGACCCAGTACTTC. The encoded protein is CASSHPDSPGTQYF. The rearrangement links TRBV7-3 to TRBJ2-5; tentative D call: TRBD1 (6 bases). The CDR3 covers 14 residues. In germline, CDR1 is SGHTA, CDR2 FQGTGA. V dropped 5 bases and J dropped 7 bases, with 17 bases sitting between them. Full variable domain (rest looked up from reference TRBV7-3 and TRBJ2-5): GAGVSQTPSNKVTEKGKYVELRCDPISGHTALYWYRQSLGQGPEFLIYFQGTGAADDSGLPNDRFFAVRPEGSVSTLKIQRTERGDSAVYLCASSHPDSPGTQYFGPGTRLLVL.

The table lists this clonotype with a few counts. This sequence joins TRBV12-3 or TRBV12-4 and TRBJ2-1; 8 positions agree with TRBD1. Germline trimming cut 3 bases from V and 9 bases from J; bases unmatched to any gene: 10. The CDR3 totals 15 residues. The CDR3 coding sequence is TGTGCCAGCAGTTTGTCCGGGACAGGTCTGAGTGAGCAGTTCTTC. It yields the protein CASSLSGTGLSEQFF.

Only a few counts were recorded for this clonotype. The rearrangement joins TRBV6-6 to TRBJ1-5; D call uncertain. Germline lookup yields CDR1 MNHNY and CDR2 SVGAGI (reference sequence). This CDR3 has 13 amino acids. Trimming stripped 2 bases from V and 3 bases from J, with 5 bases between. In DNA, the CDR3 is TGTGCCAGCAGTTACAGAGACAATCAGCCCCAGCATTTT. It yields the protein CASSYRDNQPQHF.

The CDR3 loop is CSAPQSHRGKGQPQHF. The DNA of the CDR3 is TGCAGTGCTCCCCAATCCCACAGGGGGAAGGGTCAGCCCCAGCATTTT. J is TRBJ1-5 and V is TRBV20-1, with 8 bases matching TRBD1. Germline lookup yields CDR1 DFQATT and CDR2 SNEGSKA (reference sequence). Germline trimming cut 5 bases from V and 6 bases from J; bases unmatched to any gene: 15. The length of the CDR3 is 16 residues.

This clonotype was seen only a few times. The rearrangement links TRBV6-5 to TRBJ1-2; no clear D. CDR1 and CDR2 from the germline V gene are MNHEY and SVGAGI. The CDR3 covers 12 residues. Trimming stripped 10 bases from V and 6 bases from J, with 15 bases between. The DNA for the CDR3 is TGTGCCACCACAGCCGAAGGGAATGGCTACACCTTC. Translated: CATTAEGNGYTF.

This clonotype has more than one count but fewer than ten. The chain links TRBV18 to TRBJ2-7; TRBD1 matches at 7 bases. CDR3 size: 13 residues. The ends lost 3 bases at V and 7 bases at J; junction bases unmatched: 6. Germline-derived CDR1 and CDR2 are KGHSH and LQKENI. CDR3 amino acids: CASSPDREREQYV. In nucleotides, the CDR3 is TGTGCCAGCTCACCCGACAGGGAAAGGGAGCAGTACGTC.

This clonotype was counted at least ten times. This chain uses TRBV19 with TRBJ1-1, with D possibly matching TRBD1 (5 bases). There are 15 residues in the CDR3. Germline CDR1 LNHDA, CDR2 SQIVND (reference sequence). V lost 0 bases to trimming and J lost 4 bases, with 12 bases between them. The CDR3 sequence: CASSIDTGGPTEAFF. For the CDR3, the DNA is TGTGCCAGTAGTATAGATACAGGAGGCCCCACTGAAGCTTTCTTT.

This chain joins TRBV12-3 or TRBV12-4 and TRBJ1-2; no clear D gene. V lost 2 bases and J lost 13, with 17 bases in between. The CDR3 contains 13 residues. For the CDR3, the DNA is TGTGCCAGCAGTTTACCCTTTCGAGGCCGCTGCACCTTC. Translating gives CASSLPFRGRCTF.

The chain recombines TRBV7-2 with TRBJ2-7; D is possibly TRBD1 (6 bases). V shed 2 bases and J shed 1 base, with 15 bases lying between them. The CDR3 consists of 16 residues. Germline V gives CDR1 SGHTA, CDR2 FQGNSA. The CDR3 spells CASSLSGTRNSYEQYF. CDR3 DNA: TGTGCCAGCAGCTTATCCGGGACAAGAAATTCCTACGAGCAGTACTTC.

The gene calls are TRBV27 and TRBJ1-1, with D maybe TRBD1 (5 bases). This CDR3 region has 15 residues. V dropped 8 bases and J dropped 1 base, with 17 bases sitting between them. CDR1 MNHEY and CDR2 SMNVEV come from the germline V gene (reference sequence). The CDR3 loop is CASGQGPAGNTEAFF. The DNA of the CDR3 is TGTGCCAGCGGACAAGGGCCCGCGGGGAACACTGAAGCTTTCTTT.

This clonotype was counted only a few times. This CDR3 is CASSLEAYGGLGNTIYF. CDR3 nucleotide sequence: TGTGCCAGCAGCTTAGAGGCTTATGGAGGGCTGGGAAACACCATATATTTT. The chain carries TRBV7-2 and TRBJ1-3, with D uncertain. CDR1 and CDR2 (germline): SGHTA, FQGNSA. Between the trimmed V and J ends, which lost 1 base and 4 bases, there was a span of 17 bases. This CDR3 spans 17 amino acids.

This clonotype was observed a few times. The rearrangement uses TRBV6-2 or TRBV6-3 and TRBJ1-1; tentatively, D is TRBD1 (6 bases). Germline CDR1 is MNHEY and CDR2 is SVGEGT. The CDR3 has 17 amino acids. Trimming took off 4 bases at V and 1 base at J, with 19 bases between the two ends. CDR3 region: CASSWDYIGQKNTEAFF. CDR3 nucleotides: TGTGCCAGCAGTTGGGACTACATCGGACAGAAGAACACTGAAGCTTTCTTT.

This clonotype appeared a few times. CDR3 in amino acids: CASSSGVGLAGYNEQFF. The CDR3 nucleotides are TGTGCCAGCAGTTCAGGGGTGGGGCTAGCGGGCTACAATGAGCAGTTCTTC. V and J are TRBV7-8 and TRBJ2-1; 8 positions match TRBD2. The germline gives CDR1 SGHVS, CDR2 FQNEAQ. CDR3 length: 17 amino acids. The ends lost 6 bases at V and 3 bases at J; junction bases unmatched: 13.

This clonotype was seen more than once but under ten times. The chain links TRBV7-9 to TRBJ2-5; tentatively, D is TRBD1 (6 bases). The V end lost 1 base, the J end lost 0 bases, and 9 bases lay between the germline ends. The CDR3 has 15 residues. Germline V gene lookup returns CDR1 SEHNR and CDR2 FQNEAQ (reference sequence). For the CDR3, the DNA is TGTGCCAGCAGCTTAGGGACAGCGTACCAAGAGACCCAGTACTTC. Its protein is CASSLGTAYQETQYF.